This is a list of T cell receptor beta chains from one sample in a study of technical replicates of blood from several donors. Profiling relied on immunoSEQ multiplex PCR, and the TCRdb table lists in-frame clones only, not all of them. The table lists approximately 85,000 clones, 94% of them singletons. Specimen: T cells isolated from PBMCs. Receptors were obtained from a human donor in good health. The conserved cysteine and the conserved F or W are not part of the CDR3 here. A D gene is named only where the DNA matches it firmly.

TRBD2	TRBV6-4	ASSDSSSGDYNEQF
TRBD2	TRBV10-3	AISEGLAGTYEQY
.	TRBV2	ASSEERVDEQF
.	TRBV23-1	ASSQTETAKLSNQPQH
.	TRBV5-1	ATGLARTSTDTQY
TRBD1	TRBV27	ASGQGPDGY
TRBD2	TRBV28	ASSLRGLARGVYEQY
.	TRBV6-5	ASRLGLSGNTIY
.	TRBV9	ASSSRGTGQPQH
.	TRBV4-1	ASSQGARGYGYT